The T cell receptor beta chain under discussion was sequenced for a study of response to subunit inactivated influenza vaccine. Overall study results and limits: That few new T cells are recruited by each seasonal influenza vaccination was the authors' suggestion.

V was shortened by 6 bases and J by 1 base, with 14 bases between the two germline ends. The CDR3 has 15 residues. TCRdb ran MiXCR on the RT-PCR reads and lists one entry per CDR3 protein. The sample holds under 950,000 distinct CDR3 sequences; 21% are singletons and the top ten take more than 8.5%. In its sample, this clonotype was seen many times. As yet, its antigen is unknown. V and J are TRBV12-3 or TRBV12-4 and TRBJ2-3, with D possibly TRBD2 on 6 matching bases. This specimen consisted of PBMCs from blood, obtained about 5 days after vaccination. The receptor was isolated from a man between 45 and 60 years old who received an inactivated influenza vaccine. The CDR3 protein is CASSPAGTGTDTQYF. The CDR3 region has the DNA TGTGCCAGCAGCCCGGCCGGGACTGGCACAGATACGCAGTATTTT.